This record concerns one TCR beta chain sequence. Its antigen is still unknown. V shed 4 bases, J shed 4 bases, and the junction held 11 bases outside the gene matches. CDR3 length equals 18 residues. The germline CDR1 and CDR2 sequences are SGDLS and YYNGEE. Clones were read by immunoSEQ multiplex PCR, and TCRdb kept only the in-frame ones, dropping some. Of some 30,000 clones detected, over 80% appear once; the ten largest clones hold 4% to 5.5%. This sample stems from a study of OX40 agonist ivuxolimab in advanced cancers. For the study at large: Three patients had partial responses: one hepatocellular carcinoma, two cutaneous melanoma.

Notes on the study in general: Compared with others, partial responders at 0.1-3.0 mg/kg displayed clonal expansion among the lowest.

The genes are TRBV9 and TRBJ2-5; 15 bases are a match to TRBD2. The receptor was derived from an adult with an advanced solid tumor such as melanoma, head and neck, liver or kidney cancer. The material was CD4+ or CD8+ T cells sorted from blood, obtained in a trial of the OX40 agonist ivuxolimab. The DNA of the CDR3 is TGTGCCAGCAGCTCCCCCGGGACTAGCGGGGGGCGGGCAGAGACCCAGTACTTC. It yields the protein CASSSPGTSGGRAETQYF.